This T cell receptor beta chain was sequenced for a study of identical twins. Broader study findings: Models predicted less out-of-frame TCR alpha sharing in monozygotic twins than was found. Out-of-frame alpha sequences shared by twins were enriched for low generation probability. Interpretation of the results relied on cross-sectional statistical analysis and not on following the same donors. Researchers reported weaker excess twin sharing in beta out-of-frame sequences.

Via MiXCR, TCRdb re-called the 5' RACE reads, giving one row per CDR3 protein. The table includes about 700,000 distinct CDR3 sequences, more than 6.5% detected once. Of note for this clonotype: Its antigen remains unknown.

Deletions cut 0 bases from V and 4 bases from J, with 11 bases between. CDR1 and CDR2 (germline): SGHRS, YFSETQ. This CDR3 spans 15 amino acids. The same sample was also studied in work on yellow fever vaccine responses in identical twins.

Input material: PBMCs. The TCR was taken from a woman between 18 and 30 years old in good health. The gene calls are TRBV5-1 and TRBJ2-1, with no clear D. The CDR3 is CASSLEGNRYNEQFF. The CDR3 bases are TGCGCCAGCAGCTTGGAAGGCAATAGGTACAATGAGCAGTTCTTC.